This note documents a single TCR beta chain sequence. The specificity of this receptor is unknown. Qualities for individual bases were not recorded, and no much larger clone is one base off. The sample is drawn from a study of blood T cell repertoires in COVID-19 (TCRdb year 2020). In terms of the full investigation: Samples from collaborators originated in the United States, Italy and Spain and spanned both the acute and convalescent phases of COVID-19. Nearly every sample came with metadata listing a de-identified subject ID, COVID-19 status, age in years and sex. The repertoires were made available in a free public database intended to serve as a resource for research on the immune response to SARS-CoV-2. The dataset comprised deeply sampled blood TCRbeta repertoires from subjects exposed to, actively infected with, or recovered from COVID-19. Where available, HLA class I and class II types were obtained from metadata supplied by the sample provider rather than from assay-based typing. The prospective study material was composed of cDNA or gDNA derived from T cells, B-cell-depleted T cells, or PBMCs. Samples came from the ongoing ImmuneRACE study (first 160 participants) plus 1,254 subjects from 6 global collaborators. Findings and caveats that apply to the study as a whole: Clinical and demographic metadata were provided uncurated, with the amount varying by source and participant.

TCRbeta CDR3 regions were amplified from genomic DNA using the immunoSEQ Assay, a bias-controlled multiplex PCR. As for the authors' bioinformatics: The number of nucleated cells in each sample was estimated by amplification of reference gene primers within the assay. Sequence reads were collapsed and filtered to measure the absolute abundance of every unique TCRbeta CDR3 rearrangement. For each sample, productive Simpson clonality was calculated by taking the square root of Simpson's diversity index across productive rearrangements. TCRdb holds this immuneACCESS table with in-frame rearrangements only. Some clones are missing; in checked studies, unresolved V genes explain under half, and the rest has no known cause. D and trimming were read from the DNA, whereas the V and J calls and clone size are those reported in that table. The sample includes 50,000 to 65,000 clones, with roughly nine tenths observed a single time. 20% to 25% of the sample goes to the ten largest clones.

V is clipped by 7 bases and J by 2 bases, and the sequence between their germline boundaries is 14 bases long. Looking up the germline V gene yields CDR1 SNHLY and CDR2 FYNNEI. The CDR3, cysteine through phenylalanine, is 15 amino acids long. Only the CDR3 region is kept as DNA, spanning 45 bases read in frame from base 1. In Seattle, one collaborating source enrolled patients while the infection was active and tracked those patients longitudinally over the course of disease. Each collaborating institution followed its own protocols to collect whole blood in K2EDTA tubes. Collaborator samples were shipped for TCRbeta analysis as frozen whole blood, isolated PBMCs, or DNA extracted from either sample type.

Sequencing was carried out using peripheral blood. This receptor chain uses TRBV2 and TRBJ2-2, and TRBD1 may be the D gene, going by 5 matching bases. This TCR came from a woman older than 75 with COVID-19, enrolled during active disease. In nucleotide form, the sequence is TGTGCCAGCAAAGGTTCAGGGCACAACACCGGGGAGCTGTTTTTT. Its product reads: CASKGSGHNTGELFF. Full variable domain (CDR3 extended with the reference TRBV2 and TRBJ2-2 proteins): EPEVTQTPSHQVTQMGQEVILRCVPISNHLYFYWYRQILGQKVEFLVSFYNNEISEKSEIFDDQFSVERPDGSNFTLKIRSTKLEDSAMYFCASKGSGHNTGELFFGEGSRLTVL.